Presented here are 2 T cell receptor beta chains from one specimen sequenced in a study of cytomegalovirus exposure and HLA in healthy donors. The PCR was carried out with 60 Vbeta primers and 13 Jbeta primers. The repertoire was sequenced with immunoSEQ multiplex PCR; TCRdb's copy has only in-frame clones and lacks some. This table holds 150,000 to 200,000 clones, around two thirds found once. Material: PBMCs. The receptors were sampled from a middle-aged man in good health and CMV-seronegative.

A few counts support this clone. The rearrangement uses TRBV6-5 and TRBJ1-4; 8 nucleotides match TRBD1. V lost 6 bases, J lost 7 bases, and 7 bases stayed unmatched. Germline CDR1 is MNHEY and CDR2 is SVGAGI. The CDR3 extends over 14 amino acids. The CDR3 spells CASRLTGGSEKLFF. DNA for the CDR3: TGTGCCAGCAGATTAACAGGGGGTAGTGAAAAACTGTTTTTT.

The chain joins TRBV7-2 to TRBJ1-4; D gene uncertain. Germline loops: CDR1 SGHTA, CDR2 FQGNSA. The CDR3 length is 14 residues. Between the trimmed V and J ends, which lost 3 bases and 0 bases, there was a span of 5 bases. The CDR3 DNA reads TGTGCCAGCAGCTTCAGTCCAACTAATGAAAAACTGTTTTTT. Encoded protein: CASSFSPTNEKLFF. The full variable domain, rest sourced from reference TRBV7-2 and TRBJ1-4, is GAGVSQSPSNKVTEKGKDVELRCDPISGHTALYWYRQSLGQGLEFLIYFQGNSAPDKSGLPSDRFSAERTGGSVSTLTIQRTQQEDSAVYLCASSFSPTNEKLFFGSGTQLSVL.